One sample yielded the 25 T cell receptor beta chains listed below, sequenced in a study of technical replicates of blood from a handful of donors. The table came from immunoSEQ multiplex PCR; TCRdb's copy has only in-frame clones and leaves some out. The sample lists 67,000 or so clones, roughly 95% seen once, with more than 0.2% in the top ten. The sample comprised T cells isolated from PBMCs. The receptors here all came from a human donor in good health.

This chain connects TRBV27 to TRBJ1-1; 7 bases agree with TRBD1. The CDR3 has 14 residues. With V trimmed by 4 bases and J by 6 bases, 8 bases remained unmatched. CDR1 is MNHEY and CDR2 is SMNVEV in the germline V gene (reference sequence). CDR3 DNA sequence: TGTGCCAGCAGTTCGCCCACAGGGGTGGCTGAAGCTTTCTTT. Translation: CASSSPTGVAEAFF.

The chain is built from TRBV6-1 and TRBJ2-3; 7 nucleotides line up with TRBD1. Germline values: CDR1 MNHNS, CDR2 SASEGT. The CDR3 is made up of 17 amino acids. V gave up 2 bases and J gave up 0 bases; unmatched junction bases: 8. The chain's CDR3 is CASSEILRTGSTDTQYF. The CDR3 DNA reads as TGTGCCAGCAGTGAAATCCTAAGGACAGGAAGCACAGATACGCAGTATTTT.

The genes are TRBV28 and TRBJ1-1, with a possible D match to TRBD1 (5 bases). CDR1 is MDHEN, CDR2 SYDVKM, per germline. The CDR3 is 14 residues long. Trimming took off 3 bases at V and 11 bases at J, with 19 bases between the two ends. The CDR3 here is CASSLVSGEGAAFF. The CDR3 coding sequence is TGTGCCAGCAGTTTGGTATCGGGGGAAGGCGCCGCTTTCTTT.

The chain recombines TRBV5-6 with TRBJ1-5, with a possible D match to TRBD1 (5 bases). CDR1 is SGHDT, CDR2 YYEEEE, per germline. This CDR3 is built from 13 residues. V was shortened by 3 bases and J by 9 bases, with 13 bases between the two germline ends. The CDR3 loop is CASSSIAGGPQHF. The CDR3 DNA sequence: TGTGCCAGCAGCTCGATCGCCGGGGGGCCCCAGCATTTT.

The genes are TRBV11-1 and TRBJ1-4, with TRBD1 matching over 7 bases. The CDR3 runs 17 residues. With 5 bases clipped from V and 0 bases from J, the junction kept 9 bases outside the gene matches. The germline V gene has CDR1 SGHAT and CDR2 FQDESV (reference sequence). The CDR3 DNA is TGTGCCAGCAGCCTAGACGGGACAGCAGCAACTAATGAAAAACTGTTTTTT. Translated: CASSLDGTAATNEKLFF.

This clone showed up just once. This chain links TRBV5-1 with TRBJ2-7, with 9 bases identical to TRBD1. From germline, CDR1 is SGHRS and CDR2 YFSETQ. The CDR3 totals 12 residues. Trimming cost V 3 bases and J 6 bases; bases outside gene matches: 1. The CDR3 loop reads CASSSQGAEQYF. For the CDR3, the DNA is TGCGCCAGCAGCTCACAGGGGGCCGAGCAGTACTTC.

The CDR3 sequence is CASSSSGQSTDTQYF. The DNA of the CDR3 is TGTGCCAGCAGCTCCTCGGGACAGAGCACAGATACGCAGTATTTT. The chain couples TRBV5-4 to TRBJ2-3; 7 bases agree with TRBD1. V gave up 3 bases and J gave up 0 bases; unmatched junction bases: 4. The CDR3 length is 15 residues. Germline CDR1 SGHNT, CDR2 YYREEE (reference sequence).

V and J are TRBV7-6 and TRBJ2-1; D is perhaps TRBD2 (6 bases). Germline CDR1 and CDR2: SGHVS and FNYEAQ. CDR3 size: 15 residues. V lost 5 bases to trimming and J lost 10 bases, with 21 bases between them. The CDR3 coding sequence is TGTGCCAGCAGCGGCGGCGGGGCGGGTTTTAACGAGCAGTTCTTC. As protein: CASSGGGAGFNEQFF.

The V gene is TRBV19, the J gene TRBJ1-5; TRBD1 matches 7 bases. With 4 bases clipped from V and 5 bases from J, the junction kept 2 bases outside the gene matches. Germline values: CDR1 LNHDA, CDR2 SQIVND (reference sequence). This CDR3 spans 13 amino acids. The CDR3 sequence: CASSRQGDQPQHF. CDR3 DNA: TGTGCCAGTAGTAGGCAGGGGGATCAGCCCCAGCATTTT. The full variable domain, with the rest looked up from reference TRBV19 and TRBJ1-5, is DGGITQSPKYLFRKEGQNVTLSCEQNLNHDAMYWYRQDPGQGLRLIYYSQIVNDFQKGDIAEGYSVSREKKESFPLTVTSAQKNPTAFYLCASSRQGDQPQHFGDGTRLSIL.

The genes are TRBV13 and TRBJ2-3, with TRBD1 as a possible D gene (6 bases). The CDR3 runs 16 residues. V lost 2 bases and J 6 bases, leaving 18 bases between the germline ends. The germline CDR1 and CDR2 sequences are PRHDT and FYEKMQ (reference sequence). CDR3 bases: TGTGCCAGCAGCTTAAGGCAGGGGCCCAGGAGGGATACGCAGTATTTT. Encoded protein: CASSLRQGPRRDTQYF.

The table lists this clone with a few counts. The gene calls are TRBV29-1 and TRBJ1-1; maybe TRBD1 (6 bases). This CDR3 is 14 amino acids long. CDR1 is SQVTM and CDR2 is ANQGSEA in the germline V gene. V shed 5 bases and J shed 0 bases, with 13 bases lying between them. The CDR3, as DNA: TGCAGCGTTCCCGGGGGGCTTATGAACACTGAAGCTTTCTTT. It specifies CSVPGGLMNTEAFF.

The gene calls are TRBV5-1 and TRBJ2-1, with 10 bases that match TRBD2. Losses at the gene ends were 1 base for V and 6 bases for J; bases not matched to a gene: 4. Germline values: CDR1 SGHRS, CDR2 YFSETQ. The CDR3 totals 15 residues. The CDR3 reads CASSLMSSGSNEQFF. The CDR3, as DNA: TGCGCCAGCAGCTTGATGTCTAGCGGGAGCAATGAGCAGTTCTTC. Filled out from reference TRBV5-1 and TRBJ2-1, the complete variable domain reads KAGVTQTPRYLIKTRGQQVTLSCSPISGHRSVSWYQQTPGQGLQFLFEYFSETQRNKGNFPGRFSGRQFSNSRSEMNVSTLELGDSALYLCASSLMSSGSNEQFFGPGTRLTVL.

This chain links TRBV5-8 with TRBJ1-5; a possible D gene is TRBD1 (5 bases). Between the trimmed V and J ends, which lost 3 bases and 4 bases, there was a span of 14 bases. The CDR3 is made up of 15 amino acids. Germline lookup yields CDR1 SGHTS and CDR2 YDEGEE. The CDR3 reads CASSSRGRVNQPQHF. In nucleotides, the CDR3 is TGTGCCAGCAGCTCCCGGGGGAGGGTGAATCAGCCCCAGCATTTT.

The V call is TRBV11-3, the J call TRBJ2-1; possible D gene TRBD2, 6 bases. Germline CDR1 SGHNT, CDR2 YENEEA. Trimming shortened V by 5 bases and J by 9 bases, and 17 bases separated the two germline ends. This CDR3 region has 14 residues. The CDR3 DNA reads as TGTGCCAGCAGCCCCCGCGGAGGGAGAGTTGAGCAGTTCTTC. Translating it yields CASSPRGGRVEQFF.

The rearrangement links TRBV15 to TRBJ1-2, with 12 bases aligning to TRBD1. Germline CDR1 reads LNHNV; CDR2 reads YYDKDF (reference sequence). The V gene end was trimmed by 0 bases and the J gene end by 8 bases; junction bases not matched to a gene: 7. The CDR3 covers 16 residues. In DNA, the CDR3 is TGTGCCACCAGCAGAGACCACGGGACAGGGGGCGGCGGCTACACCTTC. It specifies CATSRDHGTGGGGYTF. Supplemented by reference TRBV15 and TRBJ1-2, the full variable domain reads DAMVIQNPRYQVTQFGKPVTLSCSQTLNHNVMYWYQQKSSQAPKLLFHYYDKDFNNEADTPDNFQSRRPNTSFCFLDIRSPGLGDTAMYLCATSRDHGTGGGGYTFGSGTRLTVV.

The count of this clone is one. The gene calls are TRBV11-2 and TRBJ1-2, with 7 bases identical to TRBD1. Germline lookup yields CDR1 SGHAT and CDR2 FQNNGV. V lost 5 bases and J lost 5; bases outside the gene matches: 17. The CDR3 runs to 17 residues. The CDR3 region is CASSRHDRATKDYGYTF. In nucleotides, the CDR3 is TGTGCCAGCAGCCGACACGACAGGGCCACAAAAGATTATGGCTACACCTTC.

This CDR3 reads CASSLIPQGAYEQYF. CDR3 DNA sequence: TGTGCCAGCAGCTTAATTCCACAGGGGGCCTACGAGCAGTACTTC. This chain links TRBV7-2 with TRBJ2-7, with TRBD1 identical over 8 bases. The germline gives CDR1 SGHTA, CDR2 FQGNSA. This CDR3 has 15 amino acids. Trimming removed 2 bases from V and 2 bases from J; junction bases left unmatched: 5.

The chain couples TRBV14 to TRBJ2-7; TRBD1 might be the D (6 bases). The V end lost 3 bases, the J end lost 3 bases, and 9 bases lay between the germline ends. This CDR3 has 13 amino acids. From germline, CDR1 is SGHDN and CDR2 FVKESK. CDR3 in DNA: TGTGCCAGCAGCCATCCAGGGGACTACGAGCAGTACTTC. As protein: CASSHPGDYEQYF. Variable domain in full (rest from reference TRBV14 and TRBJ2-7): EAGVTQFPSHSVIEKGQTVTLRCDPISGHDNLYWYRRVMGKEIKFLLHFVKESKQDESGMPNNRFLAERTGGTYSTLKVQPAELEDSGVYFCASSHPGDYEQYFGPGTRLTVT.

This rearrangement joins TRBV11-3 to TRBJ2-7; TRBD1 matches at 8 bases. Germline CDR1 is SGHNT and CDR2 is YENEEA. The CDR3 has 17 amino acids. Trimming removed 2 bases from V and 6 bases from J; junction bases left unmatched: 15. The CDR3 DNA follows: TGTGCCAGCAGCTTAAAAGCCGGGCAGGGGGCTTGGTCCGAGCAGTACTTC. Amino acids: CASSLKAGQGAWSEQYF. The complete variable domain, with remaining parts taken from reference TRBV11-3 and TRBJ2-7, reads EAGVVQSPRYKIIEKKQPVAFWCNPISGHNTLYWYLQNLGQGPELLIRYENEEAVDDSQLPKDRFSAERLKGVDSTLKIQPAELGDSAVYLCASSLKAGQGAWSEQYFGPGTRLTVT.

The chain carries TRBV4-1 and TRBJ2-2; possibly TRBD2 for D (6 bases). The CDR3 length is 17 residues. Germline assignment: CDR1 MGHRA and CDR2 YSYEKL. V gave up 1 base and J gave up 2 bases, with 14 bases separating them. The CDR3 bases are TGCGCCAGCAGCCAAGGGGTATTGCGGGAAAACACCGGGGAGCTGTTTTTT. This translates into CASSQGVLRENTGELFF.

This chain joins TRBV11-3 and TRBJ2-6, with D unresolved. CDR1 and CDR2 (germline): SGHNT, YENEEA. The CDR3 spans 14 residues. Trimming shortened V by 3 bases and J by 4 bases, and 7 bases separated the two germline ends. CDR3: CASSLESGANVLTF. The CDR3 DNA is TGTGCCAGCAGCTTGGAGTCCGGGGCCAACGTCCTGACTTTC.

The chain has TRBV7-9 and TRBJ2-7; D is perhaps TRBD1 (6 bases). Germline V CDR1 and CDR2: SEHNR, FQNEAQ (reference sequence). The ends were cut back, 4 bases at V and 1 base at J, with 8 bases in the middle. CDR3 length: 13 residues. This CDR3 is CASSSTGSYEQYF. The CDR3 DNA sequence: TGTGCCAGCAGCTCAACAGGGTCCTACGAGCAGTACTTC.

CDR3 amino acids: CASSDPGDAPIEAFF. CDR3 in DNA: TGCGCCAGCAGCGACCCAGGCGACGCACCGATTGAAGCTTTCTTT. The V gene is TRBV5-1, the J gene TRBJ1-1, with no clear D. This CDR3 has 15 amino acids. The germline CDR1 and CDR2 sequences are SGHRS and YFSETQ. The V and J ends lost 4 bases and 7 bases respectively, with 20 bases between them.

This clone showed up just a few times. The chain carries TRBV5-1 and TRBJ1-2; 7 nucleotides agree with TRBD1. Germline V gene data show CDR1 as SGHRS and CDR2 as YFSETQ. The V gene end was trimmed by 0 bases and the J gene end by 8 bases; junction bases not matched to a gene: 4. This CDR3 has 13 residues. Here the CDR3 reads CASSLDRGRGYTF. In DNA form, the CDR3 reads TGCGCCAGCAGCTTGGATAGGGGGCGCGGCTACACCTTC. Filled out from reference TRBV5-1 and TRBJ1-2, the complete variable domain reads KAGVTQTPRYLIKTRGQQVTLSCSPISGHRSVSWYQQTPGQGLQFLFEYFSETQRNKGNFPGRFSGRQFSNSRSEMNVSTLELGDSALYLCASSLDRGRGYTFGSGTRLTVV.

The V gene is TRBV11-3, the J gene TRBJ2-3, with 10 nucleotides matching TRBD2. This CDR3 is built from 16 residues. The germline CDR1 and CDR2 sequences are SGHNT and YENEEA. J was trimmed by 4 bases and V by 5 bases; bases with no gene match: 9. CDR3 sequence: CASSRVAGGRADTQYF. The CDR3 bases are TGTGCCAGCAGCCGAGTAGCGGGGGGAAGGGCAGATACGCAGTATTTT.